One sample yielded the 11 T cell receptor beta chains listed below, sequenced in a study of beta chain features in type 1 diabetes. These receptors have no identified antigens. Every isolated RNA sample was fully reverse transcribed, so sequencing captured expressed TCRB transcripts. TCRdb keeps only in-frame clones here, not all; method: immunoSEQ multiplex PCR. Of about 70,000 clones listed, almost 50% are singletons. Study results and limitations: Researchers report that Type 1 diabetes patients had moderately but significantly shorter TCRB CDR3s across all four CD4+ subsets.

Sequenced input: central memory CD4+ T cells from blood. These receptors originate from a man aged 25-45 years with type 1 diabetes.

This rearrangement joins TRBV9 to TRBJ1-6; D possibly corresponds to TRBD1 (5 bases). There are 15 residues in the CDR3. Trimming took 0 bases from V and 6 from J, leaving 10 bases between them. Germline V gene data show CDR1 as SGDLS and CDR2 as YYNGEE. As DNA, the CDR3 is TGTGCCAGCAGCGTAGAAGGGGCTAGTAATTCACCCCTCCACTTT. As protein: CASSVEGASNSPLHF.

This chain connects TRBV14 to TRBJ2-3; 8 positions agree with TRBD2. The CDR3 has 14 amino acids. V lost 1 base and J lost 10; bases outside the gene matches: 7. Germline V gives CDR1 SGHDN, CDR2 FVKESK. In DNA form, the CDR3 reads TGTGCCAGCAGCCAAGGTGGGACTAGAGGGTCGCAGTATTTT. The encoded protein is CASSQGGTRGSQYF.

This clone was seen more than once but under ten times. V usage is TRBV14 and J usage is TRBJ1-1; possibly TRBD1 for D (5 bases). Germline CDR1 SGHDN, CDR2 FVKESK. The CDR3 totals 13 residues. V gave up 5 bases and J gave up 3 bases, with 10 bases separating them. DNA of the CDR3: TGTGCCAGCAGCTGGGGACTTGACACTGAAGCTTTCTTT. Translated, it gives CASSWGLDTEAFF.

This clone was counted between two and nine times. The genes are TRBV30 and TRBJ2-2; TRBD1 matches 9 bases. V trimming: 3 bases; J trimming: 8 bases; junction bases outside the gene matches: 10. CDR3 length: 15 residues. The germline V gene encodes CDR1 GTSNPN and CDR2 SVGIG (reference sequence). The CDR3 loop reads CAWRETGGATGELFF. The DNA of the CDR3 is TGTGCCTGGAGAGAAACAGGGGGCGCAACTGGGGAGCTGTTTTTT.

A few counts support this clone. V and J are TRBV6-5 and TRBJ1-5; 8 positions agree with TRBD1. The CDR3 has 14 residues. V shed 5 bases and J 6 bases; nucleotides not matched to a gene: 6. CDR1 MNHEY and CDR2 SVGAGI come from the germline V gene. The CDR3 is CASSVRGPSQPQHF. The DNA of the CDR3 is TGTGCCAGCAGTGTCAGGGGGCCGAGTCAGCCCCAGCATTTT.

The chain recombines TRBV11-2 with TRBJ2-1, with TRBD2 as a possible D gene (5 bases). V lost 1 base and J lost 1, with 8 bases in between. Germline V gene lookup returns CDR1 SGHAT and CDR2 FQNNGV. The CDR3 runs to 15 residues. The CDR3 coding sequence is TGTGCCAGCAGCTTAGTTAGGGAGTCCTACAATGAGCAGTTCTTC. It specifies CASSLVRESYNEQFF.

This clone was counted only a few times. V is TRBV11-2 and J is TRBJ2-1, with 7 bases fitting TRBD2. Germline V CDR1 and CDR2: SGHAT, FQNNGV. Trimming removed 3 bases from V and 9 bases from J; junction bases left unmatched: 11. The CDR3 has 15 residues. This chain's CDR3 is CASSFSGTTFSEQFF. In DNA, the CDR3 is TGTGCCAGCAGCTTTAGTGGGACTACCTTTAGTGAGCAGTTCTTC.

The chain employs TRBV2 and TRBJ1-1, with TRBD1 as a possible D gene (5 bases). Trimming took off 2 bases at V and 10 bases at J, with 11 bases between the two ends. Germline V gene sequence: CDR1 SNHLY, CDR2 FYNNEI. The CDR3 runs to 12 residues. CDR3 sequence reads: CASSETGTRAFF. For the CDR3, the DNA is TGTGCCAGCAGTGAAACCGGGACTAGAGCTTTCTTT.

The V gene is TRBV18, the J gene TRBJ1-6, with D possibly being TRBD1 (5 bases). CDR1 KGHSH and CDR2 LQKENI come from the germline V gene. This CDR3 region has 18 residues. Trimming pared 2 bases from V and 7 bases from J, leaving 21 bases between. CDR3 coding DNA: TGTGCCAGCTCACCATATAGTCTTGGCGAAGGGGTAAATTCACCCCTCCACTTT. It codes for CASSPYSLGEGVNSPLHF.

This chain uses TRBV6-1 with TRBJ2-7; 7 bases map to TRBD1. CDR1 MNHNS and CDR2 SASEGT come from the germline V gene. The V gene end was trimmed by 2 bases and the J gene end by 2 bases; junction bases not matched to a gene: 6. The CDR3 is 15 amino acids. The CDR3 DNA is TGTGCCAGCAGTGAATTGGAGACAGGGCCCTACGAGCAGTACTTC. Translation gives CASSELETGPYEQYF.

In DNA form, the CDR3 reads TGTGCCAGCAGCCAAGAACGAACTAGCGGCTCCTACGAGCAGTACTTC. This translates into CASSQERTSGSYEQYF. The chain combines TRBV4-2 with TRBJ2-7; 8 bases align to TRBD2. Germline V lookup: CDR1 LGHNA, CDR2 YNFKEQ. V was clipped by 0 bases and J by 0 bases; unmatched bases: 4. This CDR3 contains 16 residues.